This TCR beta chain derives from a study of cytomegalovirus exposure and HLA in healthy donors. This PCR relied on a set of 60 Vbeta primers and 13 Jbeta primers. This table comes from immunoSEQ multiplex PCR, and its TCRdb copy is limited to in-frame clones, with some not included. The sample gives a few hundred thousand clones, 60% to 85% of which show up once; 15% is in the top ten. Germline lookup yields CDR1 SGHRS and CDR2 YFSETQ. This CDR3 comprises 14 residues. The V gene lost 3 bases and the J gene lost 6 bases, with 15 bases spanning the gap. About this clone itself: Its antigen is not known.

Study results and caveats: Analyses of presence/absence relied on an assumption of roughly uniform sequencing depth across donors.

Sample: PBMCs. The source of this sequence is a middle-aged man in good health and CMV-seronegative. J is TRBJ1-2 and V is TRBV5-1, with a weak D call TRBD1 (6 bases). CDR3 nucleotide sequence: TGCGCCAGCAGCTCCGGACAGCGTGAAAATGGCTACACCTTC. It translates to CASSSGQRENGYTF. Based on the CDR3 plus reference TRBV5-1 and TRBJ1-2, the full variable domain is KAGVTQTPRYLIKTRGQQVTLSCSPISGHRSVSWYQQTPGQGLQFLFEYFSETQRNKGNFPGRFSGRQFSNSRSEMNVSTLELGDSALYLCASSSGQRENGYTFGSGTRLTVV.